This note documents a single T cell receptor beta chain sequence. There are many counts of this clonotype. Its antigen is unknown. No much larger clonotype is one base removed from it; base qualities were not supplied. The TCR beta CDR3 regions were amplified from RNA transcripts. The TCR CDR3 was subjected to a first round of RT-PCR using the HTBI primer set and the Qiagen OneStep RT-PCR kit. Libraries were constructed in a second round of multiplex PCR, after which size selection and purification were performed. Libraries were sequenced paired-end with 100 bp reads on an Illumina HiSeq2000. Processing in the source paper ran as follows. SOAPnuke was used to process the raw data, with reads discarded if the reads contained adapters or uncalled bases, had a mean Phred below 15, or lacked an exact constant-primer or identifier match. High-quality paired reads were merged with COPE v1.2.5, and unique nucleotide sequences were defined as clonotypes. Clonotypes were aligned to IMGT TRBV, TRBD and TRBJ reference segments using MiTCR v1.1. The analysis was restricted to V-J combinations with a frequency above 0.0001, which together covered 99% to 99.2% of the repertoires. The TCS score was defined as the ratio of F50 (clonal expansion) to E x V (chaos), calculated using BLOSUM62-based TCRdist between CDR3 peptides within each V-J. Welch's t-statistics and random forest reduced roughly 500 V-J features to under 15, which were used in a naive Bayes classifier (R e1071). The Morisita-Horn index was used to measure how similar the thyroid and blood repertoires were. TCRdb applied fastp at Q25 and MiXCR to the public reads, then kept only in-frame beta chains. When rows share a CDR3 protein, they turn into one entry using the most common DNA and genes. For this entry, the V and J calls and clone size follow TCRdb and not the study's own pipeline. The sample table shows more than 100,000 distinct CDR3 sequences, and around 50% are seen once. About 26% of the sample goes to the ten largest clones.

This entry comes from a study of T cells in Graves' hyperthyroidism and ophthalmopathy (dated by TCRdb to about 2019). Turning to the overall study: Peripheral blood was sampled at the time of initial diagnosis, prior to any treatment. To identify distinguishing TCR V-J signatures, a discovery cohort of 90 to 100 patients was used, comprising roughly 45 with Graves' ophthalmopathy and approximately 58 with stable Graves' hyperthyroidism. Prospective prediction of ophthalmopathy was tested in an independent validation cohort consisting of fewer than 20 hyperthyroidism patients and about 17 patients who later progressed to ophthalmopathy. The approximately 98 discovery patients were randomly divided into training and test sets at a 7:3 ratio. Thyroid tissue and blood T-cell repertoires from about 6 Graves' hyperthyroidism patients were also compared in the study. After sampling, hyperthyroidism patients received methimazole starting at 30 mg daily, and ophthalmopathy patients received high-dose intravenous methylprednisolone. The paper reports TCR Vbeta CDR3 sequencing of approximately 140 peripheral blood samples: 40 to 45 ophthalmopathy, under 80 hyperthyroidism and around 17 progressor patients.

What the study reported, not specific to this receptor: During validation, the model predicted progression to ophthalmopathy a median of around 7 months ahead of onset, with approximately 71% sensitivity and less than 85% specificity. Sample size was not statistically predetermined, and blinding of investigators to group allocation was not performed. A model built on a 13 V-J signature distinguished ophthalmopathy from stable hyperthyroidism, reaching 85% to 90% sensitivity and under 84% specificity in cross-validation and 80%/75% in testing. Most expanded thyroid clonotypes (frequency above 0.001) were also detected in blood, a finding suggesting that blood repertoires may reflect thyroid immune responses.

From the cysteine up to the phenylalanine, the CDR3 has a length of 13 residues. The sequence is cut down to CDR3 DNA, 39 bases in frame from base 1. The V end loses 5 bases and the J end loses 5 bases, and a stretch of 12 bases separates them. A patient counted as having stable Graves' hyperthyroidism if no progression to ophthalmopathy occurred over 18 months of follow-up. Hyperthyroidism patients were newly diagnosed, had a disease duration of under 2 months, and were aged 18 to 65 years. Patients with uncontrolled infections, other autoimmune diseases, pregnancy or lactation were excluded. Diagnoses were based on clinical symptoms, serum thyroxine and TRAb, thyroid ultrasound and orbital computed tomography. PBMCs were isolated from about 10 ml of fresh peripheral blood by Ficoll-Paque density gradient centrifugation. Total RNA was extracted with Trizol reagent, and quality was checked on an Agilent 2100 Bioanalyzer.

This receptor chain uses TRBV12-3 or TRBV12-4 and TRBJ2-5; the D gene cannot be named for sure. The sample taken for sequencing was blood. This clonotype was obtained from a man aged 40-55 years with Graves' hyperthyroidism. The sequenced DNA is TGTGCCAGCAGTCGTACGTCCCAGGAGACCCAGTACTTC. It specifies CASSRTSQETQYF.